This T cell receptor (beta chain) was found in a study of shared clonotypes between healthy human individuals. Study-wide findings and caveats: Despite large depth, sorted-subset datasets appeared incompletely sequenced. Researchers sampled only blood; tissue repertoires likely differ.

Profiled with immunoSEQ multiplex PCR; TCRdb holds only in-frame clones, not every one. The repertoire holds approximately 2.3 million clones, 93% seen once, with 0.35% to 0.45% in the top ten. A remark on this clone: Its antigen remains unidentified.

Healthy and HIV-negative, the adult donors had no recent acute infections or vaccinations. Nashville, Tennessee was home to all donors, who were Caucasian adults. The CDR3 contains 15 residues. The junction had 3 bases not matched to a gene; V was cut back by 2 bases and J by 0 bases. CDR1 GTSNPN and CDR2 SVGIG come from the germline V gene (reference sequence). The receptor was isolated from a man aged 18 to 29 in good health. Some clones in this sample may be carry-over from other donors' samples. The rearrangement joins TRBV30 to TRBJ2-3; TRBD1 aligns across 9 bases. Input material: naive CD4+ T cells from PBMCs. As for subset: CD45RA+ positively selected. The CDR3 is CAWSRTGASTDTQYF. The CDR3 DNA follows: TGTGCCTGGAGTAGGACAGGGGCTAGCACAGATACGCAGTATTTT.